Below are 29 T cell receptor beta chains sequenced from a single sample in a study of Ad26.COV2.S vaccination and SARS-CoV-2 variants. The table came from immunoSEQ multiplex PCR; TCRdb's copy has only in-frame clones and leaves some out. The sample includes over 300,000 clones, roughly four fifths of them seen just once. Treatment reported: some 20 received Ad26.COV2.S at low or high dose, single or two shots; five or six received placebo; per-sample allocation not given. Sampling was performed 63 days after the first vaccine or placebo injection. This sample comprised peripheral blood, obtained in a trial of Ad26.COV2.S vaccine versus placebo. Source of these receptors: a person aged 18-65 years who received the Ad26.COV2.S COVID-19 vaccine or a placebo.

This clone was detected once. The chain combines TRBV18 with TRBJ1-1; the match to TRBD1 covers 8 bases. The CDR3 is 14 amino acids. From germline, CDR1 is KGHSH and CDR2 LQKENI. V dropped 3 bases and J dropped 5; count of bases not matched to a gene: 5. The CDR3 spells CASSPTTGETEAFF. In DNA, the CDR3 is TGTGCCAGCTCACCGACGACAGGGGAGACTGAAGCTTTCTTT.

The chain links TRBV6-1 to TRBJ1-1; D gene ambiguous. CDR1 MNHNS and CDR2 SASEGT come from the germline V gene. Trimming stripped 3 bases from V and 3 bases from J, with 8 bases between. CDR3 length: 13 residues. CDR3 DNA: TGTGCCAGCAGTGATTTGGCCTACACTGAAGCTTTCTTT. Its protein product is CASSDLAYTEAFF.

The gene calls are TRBV19 and TRBJ2-1; the D is unclear. V gave up 3 bases and J gave up 7 bases, with 10 bases separating them. This CDR3 region has 13 residues. CDR1 LNHDA and CDR2 SQIVND come from the germline V gene (reference sequence). CDR3 sequence (DNA): TGTGCCAGTAGTATTGGGAATCGGAATGAGCAGTTCTTC. It yields the protein CASSIGNRNEQFF.

This clone was found a few times. The chain links TRBV18 to TRBJ2-6; D is possibly TRBD2 (5 bases). CDR3 length: 16 residues. With 6 bases removed from V and 1 base from J, the gap between germline ends came to 13 bases. Per the germline V gene, CDR1 is KGHSH and CDR2 is LQKENI. CDR3 sequence (DNA): TGTGCCAGCTCGGCTCGGGGAATGTCTGGGGCCAACGTCCTGACTTTC. This sequence encodes CASSARGMSGANVLTF.

The chain couples TRBV10-2 to TRBJ1-6; D uncertain. Per germline, CDR1 WSHSY and CDR2 SAAADI. V was shortened by 5 bases and J by 8 bases, with 13 bases between the two germline ends. The CDR3 sequence is 14 residues long. For the CDR3, the DNA is TGCGCCAGCAGTCAGCCGGGGTGGGATTCACCCCTCCACTTT. Translation gives CASSQPGWDSPLHF.

The chain joins TRBV29-1 to TRBJ2-1; D tentatively fits TRBD1 or TRBD2 (5 bases each). V was cut by 2 bases and J by 5 bases, with 10 bases left in between. Germline assignment: CDR1 SQVTM and CDR2 ANQGSEA. The length of the CDR3 is 13 residues. For the CDR3, the DNA is TGCAGCGTTGAAATAAGGGGAGACAATGAGCAGTTCTTC. Protein sequence: CSVEIRGDNEQFF.

The genes are TRBV3-1 (or the pseudogene TRBV3-2) and TRBJ2-7, with TRBD2 identical over 7 bases. The CDR3 has 14 amino acids. CDR1 and CDR2 (germline): LGHDT, YNNKEL (reference sequence). J was trimmed by 0 bases and V by 5 bases; bases with no gene match: 4. CDR3 residues: CASSGEGSSYEQYF. The CDR3 bases are TGTGCCAGCAGCGGGGAGGGTTCCTCCTACGAGCAGTACTTC.

The chain uses TRBV6-2 or TRBV6-3 and TRBJ2-5; 10 bases map to TRBD1. This CDR3 contains 14 residues. J gave up 6 bases and V 4 bases, and 5 bases lay outside the gene matches. Germline assignment: CDR1 MNHEY and CDR2 SVGEGT. CDR3 in DNA: TGTGCCAGCAGTTCGACAGGGGGCGCACAGACCCAGTACTTC. This codes for CASSSTGGAQTQYF.

J is TRBJ1-1 and V is TRBV6-5; D ambiguous. This CDR3 has 13 amino acids. V dropped 0 bases and J dropped 8 bases, with 10 bases sitting between them. Germline values: CDR1 MNHEY, CDR2 SVGAGI. CDR3: CASSYSSGWEAFF. CDR3 coding DNA: TGTGCCAGCAGTTACTCGTCGGGGTGGGAAGCTTTCTTT.

A single count supports this clone. V is TRBV27 and J is TRBJ2-3; the match to TRBD2 covers 8 bases. The CDR3 sequence is 16 residues long. Germline V CDR1 and CDR2: MNHEY, SMNVEV (reference sequence). V lost 10 bases, J lost 2 bases, and 14 bases stayed unmatched. CDR3: CATGGETGYNTDTQYF. As DNA, the CDR3 is TGTGCCACCGGGGGGGAAACAGGCTATAACACAGATACGCAGTATTTT.

CDR3 loop: CASSYQGLGEAFF. The CDR3 DNA reads as TGTGCCAGCAGTTACCAGGGGCTAGGGGAAGCTTTCTTT. The rearrangement links TRBV6-2 or TRBV6-3 to TRBJ1-1, with D maybe TRBD1 (6 bases). The CDR3 consists of 13 residues. V lost 2 bases and J 8 bases, leaving 12 bases between the germline ends. Germline values: CDR1 MNHEY, CDR2 SVGEGT.

This clone was detected only a few times. The gene calls are TRBV21-1 and TRBJ2-1; the table gives TRBD2 as D, unverified against the DNA. TRBV21-1 is classified as a pseudogene. This CDR3 spans 16 amino acids. The CDR3 sequence: CASGPRGSGGPHEQFF. The DNA of the CDR3 is TGTGCCAGCGGACCCCGAGGTAGCGGGGGTCCCCATGAGCAGTTCTTC.

V gene TRBV9 combines with J gene TRBJ1-2; tentative D call: TRBD1 (5 bases). The CDR3 has 15 amino acids. V shed 0 bases and J shed 4 bases, with 13 bases lying between them. Per the germline V gene, CDR1 is SGDLS and CDR2 is YYNGEE. The CDR3 coding sequence is TGTGCCAGCAGCGTAGGGGGTCAGGGCGGCTATGGCTACACCTTC. This encodes CASSVGGQGGYGYTF.

The chain employs TRBV11-2 and TRBJ1-2, with D hard to call. This CDR3 is 14 amino acids long. CDR1 is SGHAT and CDR2 is FQNNGV in the germline V gene. Trimming removed 4 bases from V and 4 bases from J, with 13 bases in between. The CDR3 nucleotides read TGTGCCAGCAGCTCCACCCTCACTTTCTATGGCTACACCTTC. This codes for CASSSTLTFYGYTF.

The V gene is TRBV7-9, the J gene TRBJ2-7; D ambiguous. This CDR3 is built from 11 residues. Looked up from germline, CDR1 is SEHNR and CDR2 is FQNEAQ (reference sequence). The V and J ends lost 6 bases and 5 bases respectively, with 8 bases between them. Here the CDR3 DNA reads TGTGCCAGCAGTTTGACACACGAGCAGTACTTC. Translation: CASSLTHEQYF.

The chain links TRBV6-2 or TRBV6-3 to TRBJ1-1; maybe TRBD1 (6 bases). The V end lost 2 bases, the J end lost 0 bases, and 10 bases lay between the germline ends. This CDR3 is built from 15 residues. Germline V gene data show CDR1 as MNHEY and CDR2 as SVGEGT. Here the CDR3 reads CASSYQRGVNTEAFF. The DNA of the CDR3 is TGTGCCAGCAGTTACCAAAGGGGGGTGAACACTGAAGCTTTCTTT.

The chain carries TRBV7-3 and TRBJ2-3; the D gene is possibly TRBD1 (6 bases). The CDR3 is 14 residues long. The ends were cut back, 5 bases at V and 4 bases at J, with 13 bases in the middle. Germline V gene sequence: CDR1 SGHTA, CDR2 FQGTGA. The CDR3 DNA reads TGTGCCAGCAGCCCCGTCAAGGGGGCAGATACGCAGTATTTT. Its protein product is CASSPVKGADTQYF.

As concerns this clone: In the same sample, other DNA sequences code for this CDR3. The chain uses TRBV19 and TRBJ1-6, with D possibly matching TRBD1 (5 bases). Between the trimmed V and J ends, which lost 5 bases and 15 bases, there was a span of 17 bases. This CDR3 region has 13 residues. Germline CDR1 LNHDA, CDR2 SQIVND (reference sequence). This CDR3 is CASSVGDVGHLHF. DNA for the CDR3: TGTGCCAGTAGTGTGGGGGACGTCGGGCACCTCCACTTT.

This chain connects TRBV2 to TRBJ1-2; D is unresolved. Trimming removed 4 bases at V and 4 bases at J, with 10 bases between. CDR3 size: 13 residues. Looked up from germline, CDR1 is SNHLY and CDR2 is FYNNEI. The CDR3 here is CASSVASSYGYTF. CDR3 nucleotides: TGTGCCAGCAGTGTAGCAAGCTCCTATGGCTACACCTTC.

The J gene is TRBJ2-7, the V gene TRBV5-1; TRBD1 agrees at 8 bases. V shed 7 bases and J 5 bases; nucleotides not matched to a gene: 17. The CDR3 is 16 amino acids. Germline loops: CDR1 SGHRS, CDR2 YFSETQ. The CDR3 here is CASAATTGGTLHEQYF. The CDR3 DNA reads TGCGCCAGCGCGGCCACCACAGGGGGTACCCTCCACGAGCAGTACTTC. Variable domain in full (rest from reference TRBV5-1 and TRBJ2-7): KAGVTQTPRYLIKTRGQQVTLSCSPISGHRSVSWYQQTPGQGLQFLFEYFSETQRNKGNFPGRFSGRQFSNSRSEMNVSTLELGDSALYLCASAATTGGTLHEQYFGPGTRLTVT.

DNA for the CDR3: TGTGCCAGCAGTCCAGGGGGGACTAGGAGCGAGCAGTACTTC. Its protein is CASSPGGTRSEQYF. The rearrangement links TRBV11-3 to TRBJ2-7, with TRBD2 as a possible D gene (8 bases). This CDR3 has 14 residues. Germline loops: CDR1 SGHNT, CDR2 YENEEA. The V end lost 6 bases, the J end lost 6 bases, and 18 bases lay between the germline ends.

CDR3 nucleotides: TGTGCCGGAGCGGGAGGATACACAGATACGCAGTATTTT. Translated, it gives CAGAGGYTDTQYF. The chain joins TRBV30 to TRBJ2-3; 9 nucleotides agree with TRBD2. Germline V gives CDR1 GTSNPN, CDR2 SVGIG (reference sequence). CDR3 length equals 13 residues. After removal of 8 bases from V and 2 bases from J, the junction contained 5 bases not matched to a gene.

The V call is TRBV10-1, the J call TRBJ2-1; 11 bases fit TRBD2. This CDR3 comprises 14 residues. J lost 10 bases, V lost 4 bases, and 6 bases had no gene match. The V gene's germline CDR1 is WNHNN and CDR2 SYGVQD (reference sequence). CDR3 nucleotide sequence: TGCGCCAGCAGTGCGGGTAGCGGGAGGGGGGAGCAGTTCTTC. Translated, it gives CASSAGSGRGEQFF.

The chain couples TRBV2 to TRBJ1-5; 9 bases match TRBD1. This CDR3 has 14 residues. Unmatched junction bases numbered 4, after V lost 7 bases and J lost 3 bases. Germline CDR1 and CDR2: SNHLY and FYNNEI. The DNA for the CDR3 is TGTGCCAGCATTCGGGACAGGGACAATCAGCCCCAGCATTTT. Translation gives CASIRDRDNQPQHF. The full variable domain, with the rest looked up from reference TRBV2 and TRBJ1-5, is EPEVTQTPSHQVTQMGQEVILRCVPISNHLYFYWYRQILGQKVEFLVSFYNNEISEKSEIFDDQFSVERPDGSNFTLKIRSTKLEDSAMYFCASIRDRDNQPQHFGDGTRLSIL.

J is TRBJ2-1 and V is TRBV12-3 or TRBV12-4; no definite D call. V lost 1 base, J lost 9 bases, and 10 bases lay in between. This CDR3 has 13 residues. The CDR3 region has the DNA TGTGCCAGCAGTTTAGGACGGCGACTTGAGCAGTTCTTC. It specifies CASSLGRRLEQFF.

V and J are TRBV4-1 and TRBJ2-2; 7 positions match TRBD2. V lost 8 bases to trimming and J lost 2 bases; unmatched junction nucleotides: 5. Germline V gene sequence: CDR1 MGHRA, CDR2 YSYEKL. The CDR3 contains 14 residues. CDR3 in amino acids: CASQLAVNTGELFF. In DNA, the CDR3 is TGCGCCAGCCAGCTAGCGGTAAACACCGGGGAGCTGTTTTTT.

This clone showed up just once. V gene TRBV18 combines with J gene TRBJ1-2, with 7 bases aligning to TRBD1. Unmatched junction bases numbered 7, after V lost 2 bases and J lost 4 bases. Germline V gene data show CDR1 as KGHSH and CDR2 as LQKENI. The CDR3 length is 15 residues. The DNA for the CDR3 is TGTGCCAGCTCACCAAATTCGCAGGGGGTCTATGGCTACACCTTC. Its protein is CASSPNSQGVYGYTF.

V gene TRBV18 combines with J gene TRBJ2-2; 8 bases are a match to TRBD1. The CDR3 is 15 amino acids. Losses at the gene ends were 2 bases for V and 9 bases for J; bases not matched to a gene: 8. Germline V gene lookup returns CDR1 KGHSH and CDR2 LQKENI. The CDR3, as DNA: TGTGCCAGCTCACCAGCTCCAGGGGGCTTAAGGGAGCTGTTTTTT. This translates into CASSPAPGGLRELFF.

The count of this clone is one. The sample has other DNA sequences that encode this CDR3 too. J is TRBJ2-1 and V is TRBV11-3, with 8 bases aligning to TRBD2. The CDR3 runs to 13 residues. Germline V gene sequence: CDR1 SGHNT, CDR2 YENEEA. The V and J ends lost 4 bases and 7 bases, in that order; junction bases with no gene match: 3. CDR3 sequence: CASSSGTSNEQFF. The DNA of the CDR3 is TGTGCCAGCAGCTCCGGGACTAGTAATGAGCAGTTCTTC. The full variable domain, with the rest looked up from reference TRBV11-3 and TRBJ2-1, is EAGVVQSPRYKIIEKKQPVAFWCNPISGHNTLYWYLQNLGQGPELLIRYENEEAVDDSQLPKDRFSAERLKGVDSTLKIQPAELGDSAVYLCASSSGTSNEQFFGPGTRLTVL.